These T cell receptor beta chains were read from a single sample in a study of patients and donors after allogeneic stem cell transplantation. Via MiXCR, TCRdb re-called the RT-PCR reads, giving one row per CDR3 protein. The sample holds approximately 200,000 distinct CDR3 sequences, 38% seen once. The source material was blood, either unsorted or a sorted T cell fraction (not recorded which). Receptors were obtained from a human donor who was either an allogeneic HSCT recipient or a stem cell or donor lymphocyte infusion donor (not recorded which). It is not recorded whose cells these are; they may come from a transplant donor. Each CDR3 is given with its conserved first and last residue. A D gene is named only where the DNA matches it firmly. Size is stated for part of the rows, as once, few or many counts, or as a class when the clone is expanded.

V	size	D	J	DNA	CDR3
TRBV3-1	-	TRBD2	TRBJ2-7	TGTGCCAGCAGCCTCAATGGGGGACTAGCGTTCTACGAGCAGTACTTT	CASSLNGGLAFYEQYF
TRBV12-3/TRBV12-4	few	-	TRBJ1-5	TGTGCCAGCAGTTTAAGAGGGGTCAATCAGCCCCAGCATTTT	CASSLRGVNQPQHF
TRBV7-7	-	-	TRBJ1-1	TGTGCCAGCAGTCGTATAGACAGTTCAAGCACTGAAGCTTTCTTT	CASSRIDSSSTEAFF
TRBV4-2	once	-	TRBJ1-6	TGTGCCAGCAGCCGTAGGGAGAATTCACCCCTCCACTTT	CASSRRENSPLHF
TRBV9	-	TRBD1	TRBJ2-1	TGTGCCAGCAGCGTAGCTGGGACAGGGGGTAGTAGGGAGCAGTTCTTC	CASSVAGTGGSREQFF
TRBV12-3/TRBV12-4	-	TRBD1	TRBJ2-1	TGTGCCAGCAGTTTAGGGGTGGGACAGGTGAGGGCCAATGAGCAGTTCTTC	CASSLGVGQVRANEQFF
TRBV7-6	-	-	TRBJ1-6	TGTGCCAGCAGCTTAGTGTCGGCAGGGCGGTCACCCCTCCACTTT	CASSLVSAGRSPLHF
TRBV5-1	-	TRBD1	TRBJ2-1	TGCGCCAGCAGCTGGACAGGGATAAACAATGAGCAGTTCTTC	CASSWTGINNEQFF
TRBV24-1	-	TRBD2	TRBJ2-5	TGTGCCACCAGTGACCTGGGACTAGCAGGGGAGACCCAGTACTTC	CATSDLGLAGETQYF
TRBV7-9	few	TRBD1	TRBJ1-4	TGTGCCAGCACCCGGACTCCGGGACAGGGGAACGAAAAACTGTTTTTT	CASTRTPGQGNEKLFF
TRBV12-3/TRBV12-4	-	-	TRBJ2-5	TGTGCCAGCAGTTTGAGGGGCGTCCAAGAGACCCAGTACTTC	CASSLRGVQETQYF
TRBV7-3	few	TRBD1	TRBJ1-6	TGTGCCAGCAGCTTATTTCGGACAGGATATAATTCACCCCTCCACTTT	CASSLFRTGYNSPLHF
TRBV12-3/TRBV12-4	-	TRBD1	TRBJ2-3	TGTGCCAGCTCTACCGGGACAGGGGGGACAGATACGCAGTATTTT	CASSTGTGGTDTQYF
TRBV10-3	few	-	TRBJ1-2	TGTGCCATCAGTGAACAAGGGAACTATGGCTACACCTTC	CAISEQGNYGYTF
TRBV6-4	few	-	TRBJ1-2	TGTGCCAGCAGTGTATATGGCTACACCTTC	CASSVYGYTF
TRBV5-1	-	-	TRBJ2-3	TGCGCCAGCAGCTTGCGCACAGATACGCAGTATTTT	CASSLRTDTQYF
TRBV27	few	-	TRBJ2-7	TGTGCCAGCAGTTTACGACTCCTTGGACACGAGCAGTACTTC	CASSLRLLGHEQYF
TRBV20-1	many	-	TRBJ1-1	TGCAGTGCTAGAGACACAGGGAACACTGAAGCTTTCTTT	CSARDTGNTEAFF
TRBV29-1	-	-	TRBJ1-1	TGCAGCGTTGAGAGAACCCTAACAAGGCGGAGCACTGAAGCTTTCTTT	CSVERTLTRRSTEAFF
TRBV28	-	-	TRBJ1-6	TGTGCCAGCACCCTCCAGCCCGGCGTGGGTTCACCCCTCCACTTT	CASTLQPGVGSPLHF
TRBV6-1	-	TRBD1	TRBJ1-2	TGTGCCAGCAGTGAAGGGACAGGGCTCTATGGCTACACCTTC	CASSEGTGLYGYTF
TRBV4-1	few	-	TRBJ1-4	TGCGCCAGCAGCCAACGACAGCGAGCAACTAATGAAAAACTGTTTTTT	CASSQRQRATNEKLFF
TRBV27	-	-	TRBJ2-3	TGTGCCAGCAGTTTAGGGTTATCAGATACGCAGTATTTT	CASSLGLSDTQYF
TRBV30	-	TRBD1	TRBJ1-4	TGTGCCTGGACACACAGGGGCCAGGGAGGTGAAAAACTGTTTTTT	CAWTHRGQGGEKLFF
TRBV4-1	-	-	TRBJ2-4	TGCGCCAGCAGCCTCATACAGCGGATAGCCAAAAACATTCAGTACTTC	CASSLIQRIAKNIQYF
TRBV7-2	-	-	TRBJ2-3	TGTGCCAGCAGCTTCCGGGGGGCGGACACAGATACGCAGTATTTT	CASSFRGADTDTQYF